The next 30 T cell receptor beta chains were all read from a single sample in a study of patients and donors after allogeneic stem cell transplantation. TCRdb reprocessed the RT-PCR reads with MiXCR, giving one entry per CDR3 protein. The table shows 84,000 or so distinct CDR3 sequences, with about 48% occurring only once. The sequenced material came from blood, either unsorted or a sorted T cell fraction (not recorded which). The source of these receptors is a human donor who was either an allogeneic HSCT recipient or a stem cell or donor lymphocyte infusion donor (not recorded which). It is not recorded whose cells these are; they may come from a transplant donor.

The rearrangement links TRBV7-9 to TRBJ1-5; 7 nucleotides match TRBD1. J gave up 0 bases and V 10 bases, and 9 bases lay outside the gene matches. Germline CDR1 and CDR2: SEHNR and FQNEAQ (reference sequence). The CDR3 extends over 15 amino acids. CDR3 sequence (DNA): TGTGCCACGACGGGGACAGCCTATAGCAATCAGCCCCAGCATTTT. Translating it yields CATTGTAYSNQPQHF.

This sequence joins TRBV4-3 and TRBJ1-2; TRBD1 might be the D (6 bases). The CDR3 has 14 amino acids. Per the germline V gene, CDR1 is LGHNA and CDR2 is YSLEER. V lost 0 bases to trimming and J lost 1 base, with 6 bases between them. The CDR3 sequence: CASSQEDSNYGYTF. As DNA, the CDR3 is TGCGCCAGCAGCCAAGAGGACAGTAACTATGGCTACACCTTC.

This clonotype was recorded a few times. J is TRBJ1-2 and V is TRBV28; the D is unclear. The V gene's germline CDR1 is MDHEN and CDR2 SYDVKM. CDR3 length equals 12 residues. V gave up 7 bases and J gave up 0 bases, with 6 bases separating them. This chain's CDR3 is CASTTSNYGYTF. The CDR3 nucleotides are TGTGCCAGCACCACGTCTAACTATGGCTACACCTTC.

The CDR3 is CASSEQGSTEAFF. In nucleotides, the CDR3 is TGTGCCAGCAGTGAACAGGGGAGCACTGAAGCTTTCTTT. The chain recombines TRBV2 with TRBJ1-1, with D maybe TRBD1 (6 bases). The CDR3 is made up of 13 amino acids. In germline, CDR1 is SNHLY, CDR2 FYNNEI. Trimming took off 2 bases at V and 4 bases at J, with 8 bases between the two ends.

This clonotype was detected only a few times. This chain connects TRBV6-2 or TRBV6-3 to TRBJ1-1; TRBD1 is a possible D gene (6 bases). The CDR3 is 15 amino acids. Germline V CDR1 and CDR2: MNHEY, SVGEGT. With 3 bases removed from V and 10 bases from J, the gap between germline ends came to 21 bases. The CDR3 DNA follows: TGTGCCAGCAGTTATCGAGGGACACCAGAAAATCGAGCTTTCTTT. Its protein product is CASSYRGTPENRAFF.

V usage is TRBV3-1 and J usage is TRBJ1-1; TRBD1 matches 9 bases. The CDR3 sequence is 15 residues long. After removal of 1 base from V and 5 bases from J, the junction contained 5 bases not matched to a gene. Germline CDR1 reads LGHDT; CDR2 reads YNNKEL (reference sequence). The CDR3 region is CASSQGDRVRTEAFF. In DNA form, the CDR3 reads TGTGCCAGCAGCCAAGGGGACAGGGTAAGGACTGAAGCTTTCTTT. Variable domain in full (rest from reference TRBV3-1 and TRBJ1-1): DTAVSQTPKYLVTQMGNDKSIKCEQNLGHDTMYWYKQDSKKFLKIMFSYNNKELIINETVPNRFSPKSPDKAHLNLHINSLELGDSAVYFCASSQGDRVRTEAFFGQGTRLTVV.

The chain employs TRBV6-5 and TRBJ1-3; D ambiguous. V lost 5 bases and J lost 4, with 9 bases in between. CDR1 is MNHEY and CDR2 is SVGAGI in the germline V gene. The CDR3 is 13 amino acids. The DNA for the CDR3 is TGTGCCAGCAGTGTTCAGCGGGGAAACACCATATATTTT. Amino acid sequence: CASSVQRGNTIYF.

This chain connects TRBV20-1 to TRBJ1-1; D is ambiguous. The CDR3 spans 13 residues. V lost 3 bases to trimming and J lost 2 bases, with 10 bases between them. Germline lookup yields CDR1 DFQATT and CDR2 SNEGSKA (reference sequence). In DNA, the CDR3 is TGCAGTGCTAGTGGCCCAGACAACACTGAAGCTTTCTTT. This gives the protein CSASGPDNTEAFF.

V gene TRBV29-1 combines with J gene TRBJ1-1; D perhaps matches TRBD1 (5 bases). The germline gives CDR1 SQVTM, CDR2 ANQGSEA. CDR3 length equals 15 residues. Trimming removed 4 bases from V and 2 bases from J, with 17 bases in between. The CDR3 is CSVGRDQGLNTEAFF. The CDR3 region has the DNA TGCAGCGTTGGGCGGGACCAGGGTTTAAACACTGAAGCTTTCTTT.

This chain links TRBV28 with TRBJ1-3; D perhaps matches TRBD1 (6 bases). The CDR3 is 17 residues long. Germline loops: CDR1 MDHEN, CDR2 SYDVKM. V lost 4 bases, J lost 1 base, and 17 bases lay in between. In DNA form, the CDR3 reads TGTGCCAGCAGTTCCGGGGTCCCGACAGGTTCTGGAAACACCATATATTTT. The encoded protein is CASSSGVPTGSGNTIYF.

The rearrangement joins TRBV4-1 to TRBJ1-4, with D perhaps matching TRBD1 (6 bases). Trimming stripped 3 bases from V and 8 bases from J, with 13 bases between. The CDR3 has 14 residues. CDR1 MGHRA and CDR2 YSYEKL come from the germline V gene. CDR3 DNA sequence: TGCGCCAGCAGCCATGGCCAAAGGGGGGAAAAACTGTTTTTT. It specifies CASSHGQRGEKLFF.

This clonotype has just one count. The V call is TRBV20-1, the J call TRBJ2-1; 7 bases map to TRBD2. Germline V gene data show CDR1 as DFQATT and CDR2 as SNEGSKA (reference sequence). J gave up 1 base and V 8 bases, and 8 bases lay outside the gene matches. The CDR3 is 14 residues long. The CDR3 nucleotides read TGCAGTTCTTGGGCGGGAGAGTCCTACAATGAGCAGTTCTTC. Translated: CSSWAGESYNEQFF.

This sequence joins TRBV5-1 and TRBJ2-1; 14 bases are a match to TRBD2. The germline CDR1 and CDR2 sequences are SGHRS and YFSETQ. This CDR3 is built from 15 residues. V dropped 5 bases and J dropped 4; count of bases not matched to a gene: 2. The CDR3 here is CASSRTSGGYNEQFF. CDR3 bases: TGCGCCAGCAGTCGGACTAGCGGGGGGTACAATGAGCAGTTCTTC. The complete variable domain, with remaining parts taken from reference TRBV5-1 and TRBJ2-1, reads KAGVTQTPRYLIKTRGQQVTLSCSPISGHRSVSWYQQTPGQGLQFLFEYFSETQRNKGNFPGRFSGRQFSNSRSEMNVSTLELGDSALYLCASSRTSGGYNEQFFGPGTRLTVL.

The CDR3 bases are TGTGCCAGCAGTTCAGGCGATGCCCGGGAGCAGTTCTTC. Its translation is CASSSGDAREQFF. The rearrangement joins TRBV27 to TRBJ2-1; the D is unclear. The V and J ends lost 4 bases and 10 bases respectively, with 14 bases between them. CDR1 and CDR2 (germline): MNHEY, SMNVEV (reference sequence). The CDR3 loop spans 13 amino acids.

The sample holds a few counts of this clonotype. The gene calls are TRBV20-1 and TRBJ1-4; 7 nucleotides align to TRBD1. The ends lost 6 bases at V and 8 bases at J; junction bases unmatched: 9. The CDR3 has 13 amino acids. Germline-derived CDR1 and CDR2 are DFQATT and SNEGSKA (reference sequence). CDR3 coding DNA: TGCAGTGCCCAGCGCGGGACAGACGAAAAACTGTTTTTT. As protein: CSAQRGTDEKLFF.

The rearrangement uses TRBV4-3 and TRBJ1-4, with a tentative D call TRBD1 (6 bases). CDR3 length equals 16 residues. Trimming removed 0 bases from V and 8 bases from J, with 16 bases in between. Germline V gene data show CDR1 as LGHNA and CDR2 as YSLEER. The CDR3 reads CASSQEARPTGEKLFF. CDR3 nucleotides: TGCGCCAGCAGCCAAGAGGCAAGACCAACAGGGGAAAAACTGTTTTTT.

The sample holds a few counts of this clonotype. The chain is built from TRBV4-1 and TRBJ1-1, with 8 bases fitting TRBD1. Per the germline V gene, CDR1 is MGHRA and CDR2 is YSYEKL. CDR3 length: 18 amino acids. V trimming: 4 bases; J trimming: 5 bases; junction bases outside the gene matches: 18. CDR3 sequence (DNA): TGCGCCAGCAGCCCGTTGGAACGGACAGGGTTTGGGGGTACTGAAGCTTTCTTT. Translating gives CASSPLERTGFGGTEAFF.

This clonotype occurred a few times. This chain joins TRBV4-1 and TRBJ1-5, with TRBD1 as a possible D gene (6 bases). The V and J ends lost 3 bases and 5 bases respectively, with 14 bases between them. The CDR3 consists of 15 residues. In germline, CDR1 is MGHRA, CDR2 YSYEKL. The CDR3 nucleotides read TGCGCCAGCAGCCAGAATGGGGGGCGCGATCAGCCCCAGCATTTT. Protein sequence: CASSQNGGRDQPQHF.

V and J are TRBV12-3 or TRBV12-4 and TRBJ1-2; 8 bases are shared with TRBD1. Trimming removed 9 bases from V and 4 bases from J; junction bases left unmatched: 10. The CDR3 is 14 residues long. DNA for the CDR3: TGTGCCAGTCAACAGGGGGGAGGAAGCTATGGCTACACCTTC. Protein sequence: CASQQGGGSYGYTF.

This clonotype was observed a handful of times. The gene calls are TRBV20-1 and TRBJ1-1; no clear D gene. Trimming removed 0 bases from V and 3 bases from J, with 5 bases in between. Germline V lookup: CDR1 DFQATT, CDR2 SNEGSKA (reference sequence). This CDR3 contains 12 residues. This CDR3 is CSARDPDTEAFF. CDR3 coding DNA: TGCAGTGCTAGAGATCCAGACACTGAAGCTTTCTTT.

This clonotype has a handful of counts. V is TRBV7-9 and J is TRBJ2-7, with TRBD2 matching 8 bases. This CDR3 is built from 16 residues. Germline V gene data show CDR1 as SEHNR and CDR2 as FQNEAQ (reference sequence). The J segment lost 3 bases and the V segment lost 5 bases, leaving 12 bases of the junction unmatched. The CDR3 nucleotides are TGTGCCAGCAGCCCCACTAGCGGTTCCATTCTCTACGAGCAGTACTTC. Encoded protein: CASSPTSGSILYEQYF.

This clonotype turned up a few times. This chain links TRBV29-1 with TRBJ1-2, with D perhaps matching TRBD1 (6 bases). There are 14 residues in the CDR3. V lost 6 bases to trimming and J lost 4 bases, with 18 bases between them. Per germline, CDR1 SQVTM and CDR2 ANQGSEA. The CDR3 protein is CSVAQGGAFYGYTF. The DNA of the CDR3 is TGCAGCGTCGCCCAAGGGGGGGCCTTCTATGGCTACACCTTC.

This clonotype was seen just once. This sequence joins TRBV3-1 and TRBJ1-1, with unresolved D. Germline-derived CDR1 and CDR2 are LGHDT and YNNKEL (reference sequence). CDR3 length equals 14 residues. V lost 5 bases and J 0 bases, leaving 10 bases between the germline ends. The CDR3 coding sequence is TGTGCCAGCAGCGAACGATTGTTGAACACTGAAGCTTTCTTT. Protein sequence: CASSERLLNTEAFF.

The chain employs TRBV12-3 or TRBV12-4 and TRBJ1-2, with a possible D match to TRBD1 (5 bases). The CDR3 loop spans 12 amino acids. With 8 bases removed from V and 4 bases from J, the gap between germline ends came to 11 bases. CDR3 loop: CASGQGAYGYTF. The CDR3 nucleotides are TGTGCCAGCGGTCAGGGTGCCTATGGCTACACCTTC.

The rearrangement links TRBV12-3 or TRBV12-4 to TRBJ1-2; 9 bases line up with TRBD1. There are 17 residues in the CDR3. V dropped 2 bases and J dropped 3; count of bases not matched to a gene: 10. DNA for the CDR3: TGTGCCAGCAGTTTATTGGACAGGGGAGCGAAGGACTATGGCTACACCTTC. It yields the protein CASSLLDRGAKDYGYTF.

The gene calls are TRBV29-1 and TRBJ2-3; no clear D. This CDR3 is built from 14 residues. Trimming stripped 2 bases from V and 2 bases from J, with 11 bases between. Germline V CDR1 and CDR2: SQVTM, ANQGSEA. Here the CDR3 DNA reads TGCAGCGTTGAAAGATGGCCAGACACAGATACGCAGTATTTT. This sequence encodes CSVERWPDTDTQYF.

V and J are TRBV28 and TRBJ1-2; weak D call: TRBD1 (6 bases). The CDR3 is made up of 17 amino acids. With 1 base removed from V and 3 bases from J, the gap between germline ends came to 18 bases. Germline V gene sequence: CDR1 MDHEN, CDR2 SYDVKM. CDR3 residues: CASSLYYRGRVDYGYTF. DNA of the CDR3: TGTGCCAGCAGTTTATATTACCGGGGGCGGGTGGACTATGGCTACACCTTC.

The rearrangement links TRBV4-1 to TRBJ1-4; 7 bases fit TRBD1. This CDR3 region has 13 residues. The ends lost 8 bases at V and 5 bases at J; junction bases unmatched: 5. Per germline, CDR1 MGHRA and CDR2 YSYEKL. CDR3 amino acids: CASAGQPNEKLFF. The CDR3 DNA follows: TGCGCCAGCGCGGGACAGCCGAATGAAAAACTGTTTTTT.

The chain couples TRBV28 to TRBJ2-2; D gene ambiguous. Germline assignment: CDR1 MDHEN and CDR2 SYDVKM. Trimming removed 7 bases at V and 4 bases at J, with 19 bases between. This CDR3 is built from 16 residues. This chain's CDR3 is CASTLFSGSGTGELFF. The CDR3 DNA reads TGTGCCAGCACCCTCTTCTCTGGCAGTGGCACCGGGGAGCTGTTTTTT.

The sample holds one count of this clonotype. The genes are TRBV4-3 and TRBJ2-5, with 8 bases aligning to TRBD2. This CDR3 is built from 16 residues. Germline CDR1 reads LGHNA; CDR2 reads YSLEER. The ends lost 2 bases at V and 4 bases at J; junction bases unmatched: 9. This CDR3 reads CASSQSAGGEGETQYF. CDR3 coding DNA: TGCGCCAGCAGCCAATCGGCGGGAGGCGAGGGAGAGACCCAGTACTTC.